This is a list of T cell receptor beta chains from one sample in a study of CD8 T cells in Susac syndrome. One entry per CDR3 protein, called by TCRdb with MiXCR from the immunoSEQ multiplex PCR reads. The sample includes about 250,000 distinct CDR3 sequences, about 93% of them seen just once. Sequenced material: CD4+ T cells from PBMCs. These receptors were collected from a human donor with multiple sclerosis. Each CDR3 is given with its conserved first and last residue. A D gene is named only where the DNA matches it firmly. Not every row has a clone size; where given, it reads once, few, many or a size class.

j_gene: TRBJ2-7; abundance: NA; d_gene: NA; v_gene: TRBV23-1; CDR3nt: TGCGCCAGCAGTCAATCGGCCCAACTAACCCCCACCTACGAGCAGTACTTC; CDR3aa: CASSQSAQLTPTYEQYF
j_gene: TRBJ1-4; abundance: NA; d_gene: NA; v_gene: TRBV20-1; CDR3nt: TGCAGTGCTAGAGGAGGGGGATCTAATGAAAAACTGTTTTTT; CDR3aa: CSARGGGSNEKLFF
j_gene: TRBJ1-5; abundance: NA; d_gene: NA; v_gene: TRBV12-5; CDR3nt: TGTGCTAGTGGTTTGAATCAGCCCCAGCATTTT; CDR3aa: CASGLNQPQHF
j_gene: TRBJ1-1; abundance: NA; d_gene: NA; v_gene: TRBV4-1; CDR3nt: TGCGCCAGCAGCCAAGTGTTGGAAAACACTGAAGCTTTCTTT; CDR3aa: CASSQVLENTEAFF
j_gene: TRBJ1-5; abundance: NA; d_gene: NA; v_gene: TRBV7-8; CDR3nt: TGTGCCAGCAGCTTAGTGGAGGGAAGTCAGCCCCAGCATTTT; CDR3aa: CASSLVEGSQPQHF
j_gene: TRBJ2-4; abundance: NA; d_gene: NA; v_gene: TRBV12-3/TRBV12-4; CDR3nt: TGTGCCAGCAGTTTGGGCAACCTAGCCAAAAACATTCAGTACTTC; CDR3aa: CASSLGNLAKNIQYF
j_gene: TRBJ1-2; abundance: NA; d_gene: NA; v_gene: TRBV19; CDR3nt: TGTGCCAGTAGTATTACCGCAGGGTGGGATGGCTACACCTTC; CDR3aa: CASSITAGWDGYTF
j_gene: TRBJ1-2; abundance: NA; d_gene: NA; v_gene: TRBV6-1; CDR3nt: TGTGCCAGCAGTGGATTGTTTTCTGGCTACACCTTC; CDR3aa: CASSGLFSGYTF
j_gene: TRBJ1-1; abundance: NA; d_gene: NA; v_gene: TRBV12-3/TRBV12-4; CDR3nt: TGTGCCAGCAGTTCGACTATCCAGAGGGCGACTGAAGCTTTCTTT; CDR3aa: CASSSTIQRATEAFF
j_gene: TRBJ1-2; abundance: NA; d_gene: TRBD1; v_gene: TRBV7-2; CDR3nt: TGTGCCAGCAGCTTTGACAGGGCCCCGTTAGGGGGCTACACCTTC; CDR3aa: CASSFDRAPLGGYTF
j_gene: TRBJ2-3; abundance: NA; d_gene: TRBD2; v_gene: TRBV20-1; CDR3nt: TGCAGTGCCCCCCGGGAGGGGGGGCCTGGGGTCACAGATACGCAGTATTTT; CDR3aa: CSAPREGGPGVTDTQYF
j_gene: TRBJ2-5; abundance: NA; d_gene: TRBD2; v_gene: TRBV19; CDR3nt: TGTGCCAGTAGTAGGGGTCAGCGGGGGCACCAAGAGACCCAGTACTTC; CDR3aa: CASSRGQRGHQETQYF
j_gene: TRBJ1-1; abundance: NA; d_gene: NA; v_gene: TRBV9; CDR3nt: TGTGCCAGCAAACGCGGAGGGGACATAGGGAACACTGAAGCTTTCTTT; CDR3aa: CASKRGGDIGNTEAFF
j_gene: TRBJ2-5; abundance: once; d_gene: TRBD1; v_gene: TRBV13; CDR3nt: TGTGCCAGCAGCTTACGACAGGGAGAGGAGACCCAGTACTTC; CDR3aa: CASSLRQGEETQYF
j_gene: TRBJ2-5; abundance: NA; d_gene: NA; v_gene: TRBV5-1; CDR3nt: TGCGCCAGCAGCTTGGGAGGTTGGCAAATCGGGGAGACCCAGTACTTC; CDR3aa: CASSLGGWQIGETQYF
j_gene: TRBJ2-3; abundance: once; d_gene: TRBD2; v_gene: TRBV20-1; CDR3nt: TGCAGTGCTCTTGCGGAGCGGGAGGACCAGGTGCTAGATACGCAGTATTTT; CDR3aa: CSALAEREDQVLDTQYF
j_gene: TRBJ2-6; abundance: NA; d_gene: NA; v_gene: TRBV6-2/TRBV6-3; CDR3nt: TGTGCCAGCAAACCTGGAGGCAACGTCCTGACTTTC; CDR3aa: CASKPGGNVLTF
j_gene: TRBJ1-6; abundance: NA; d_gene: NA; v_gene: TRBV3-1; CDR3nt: TGTGCCAGCAGCCAAGTACCGACAGGTTTCCGTAGGTCACCCCTCCACTTT; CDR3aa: CASSQVPTGFRRSPLHF
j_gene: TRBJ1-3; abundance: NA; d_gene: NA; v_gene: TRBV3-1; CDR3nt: TGTGCCAGCAGCCAAGATCGGCTGGTCCTATCTGGAAACACCATATATTTT; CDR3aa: CASSQDRLVLSGNTIYF
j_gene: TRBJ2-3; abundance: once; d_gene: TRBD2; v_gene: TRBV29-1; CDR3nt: TGCAGCGTCGCACCGACTAGCGGGAGGGGGGATACGCAGTATTTT; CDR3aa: CSVAPTSGRGDTQYF
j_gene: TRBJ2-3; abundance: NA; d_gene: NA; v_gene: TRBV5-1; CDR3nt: TGCGCCAGCAGCAGGGGTCAAGCAGATACGCAGTATTTT; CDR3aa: CASSRGQADTQYF
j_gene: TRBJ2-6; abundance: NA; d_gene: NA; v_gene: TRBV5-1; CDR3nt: TGCGCCAGCAGCTTGAACGGGCCGAGCTCTGGGGCCAACGTCCTGACTTTC; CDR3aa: CASSLNGPSSGANVLTF
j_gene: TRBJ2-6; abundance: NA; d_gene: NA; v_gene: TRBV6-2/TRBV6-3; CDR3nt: TGTGCCAGCTCTTTCCGCCCCGGCGCTGGGGCCAACGTCCTGACTTTC; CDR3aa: CASSFRPGAGANVLTF
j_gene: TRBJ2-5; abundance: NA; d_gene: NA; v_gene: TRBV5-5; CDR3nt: TGTGCCAGCAGCTGGGACGGGACGTTGGAGACCCAGTACTTC; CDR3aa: CASSWDGTLETQYF
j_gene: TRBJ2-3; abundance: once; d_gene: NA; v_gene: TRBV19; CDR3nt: TGTGCCAGTAGTATCGGTGGGGACGCGCAGTATTTT; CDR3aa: CASSIGGDAQYF
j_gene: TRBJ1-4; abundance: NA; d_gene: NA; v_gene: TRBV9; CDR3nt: TGTGCCAGCAGCGTATCCGGGGGCTTTGGTGAAAAACTGTTTTTT; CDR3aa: CASSVSGGFGEKLFF
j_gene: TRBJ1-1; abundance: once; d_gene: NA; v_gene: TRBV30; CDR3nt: TGTGCCTGGAGCGCGAGGGGCATAGAAGCTTTCTTT; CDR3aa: CAWSARGIEAFF